A single sample is the source of the 7 T cell receptor beta chains below, sequenced in a study of blood T cells in healthy people across ages (dated by TCRdb to between 2014 and 2017). The method was 5' RACE. Sequencing relied on an Illumina HiSeq 2500. A second roughly 7 to 12 cycle PCR used a sample-barcoded 5' primer and a J-beta primer mix. The public reads were reprocessed in TCRdb via fastp at Q25 and MiXCR, keeping in-frame beta chains. Each CDR3 protein gets just one entry, which takes the most common genes and DNA from the rows behind it. Recorded for this sample are 600,000 or so distinct CDR3 sequences; 25% to 35% of them occurred a single time. The ten largest clones capture less than 20% of the sample. What was sequenced was blood. The receptors derive from a woman of 80 years or more in good health.

This clonotype has at least ten counts. A much larger clone differs by one base, so this may be a read error. The rearrangement links TRBV20-1 to TRBJ2-1, with D tentatively TRBD2 (6 bases). The tail of the sequence fits TRBJ2-7 better, so the J call may be wrong. Germline assignment: CDR1 DFQATT and CDR2 SNEGSKA (reference sequence). The CDR3 contains 15 residues. CDR3 DNA: TGCAGTGCTCCGGGAGCGCCGAGCTCCTACAATGAGCAGTACTTC. Encoded protein: CSAPGAPSSYNEQYF.

In the case of this clonotype: A read error may explain this, as a much larger clone is one base away. This chain joins TRBV20-1 and TRBJ2-1; 8 nucleotides line up with TRBD2. The CDR3 runs 14 residues. The junction had 10 bases not matched to a gene; V was cut back by 6 bases and J by 6 bases. Germline V gene lookup returns CDR1 DFQATT and CDR2 SNEGSKA (reference sequence). CDR3 residues: CSAPERRGVNEQFF. For the CDR3, the DNA is TGCAGTGCACCAGAGCGGCGGGGGGTCAATGAGCAGTTCTTC.

In its sample, this clonotype was seen many times. The genes are TRBV12-3 or TRBV12-4 and TRBJ2-5; tentatively, D is TRBD1 (5 bases). Trimming took off 3 bases at V and 4 bases at J, with 21 bases between the two ends. The CDR3 runs to 17 residues. CDR3 loop: CASSFSRQGSLVETQYF. CDR3 DNA sequence: TGTGCCAGCAGTTTCTCGCGGCAGGGTAGTTTGGTAGAGACCCAGTACTTC.

This clonotype was picked up a small number of times. The V call is TRBV5-1, the J call TRBJ2-3; unclear D gene. Germline CDR1 and CDR2: SGHRS and YFSETQ. V was pared by 0 bases and J by 4 bases, with 9 bases between. This CDR3 has 14 amino acids. The CDR3 coding sequence is TGCGCCAGCAGCTTGGAAGCATCCCCAGATACGCAGTATTTT. This sequence encodes CASSLEASPDTQYF.

This chain uses TRBV20-1 with TRBJ2-3; 16 bases match TRBD2. The CDR3 sequence is 17 residues long. The V segment lost 5 bases and the J segment 11 bases; nucleotides outside the gene matches: 16. The germline V gene encodes CDR1 DFQATT and CDR2 SNEGSKA (reference sequence). CDR3 sequence (DNA): TGCAGTGCTCAAAAATCCGGGACTAGCGGGAGGGCCCTCGGGCAGTATTTT. Its translation is CSAQKSGTSGRALGQYF.

This clonotype was seen at least ten times. The genes are TRBV9 and TRBJ2-3, with D possibly being TRBD2 (7 bases). In germline, CDR1 is SGDLS, CDR2 YYNGEE. The CDR3 is 15 amino acids. Between the trimmed V and J ends, which lost 0 bases and 4 bases, there was a span of 12 bases. The CDR3 nucleotides are TGTGCCAGCAGCGTAGAAGGGGGGAGGGCAGATACGCAGTATTTT. This encodes CASSVEGGRADTQYF.

This clonotype has more than one count but fewer than ten. This chain connects TRBV12-3 or TRBV12-4 to TRBJ1-1; perhaps TRBD1 as D (6 bases). Trimming cost V 3 bases and J 4 bases, with 15 bases left between them. The CDR3 is 15 residues long. Here the CDR3 reads CASSFGGTSPTEAFF. As DNA, the CDR3 is TGTGCCAGCAGTTTTGGTGGGACAAGCCCCACTGAAGCTTTCTTT.